One and the same sample provided the 8 T cell receptor beta chains below, sequenced in a study of T-cell reconstitution after alpha-beta-depleted transplantation in children. The authors prepared the TCRbeta library with unique molecular identifiers. TCRdb analysed the PCR reads with MiXCR anew, one entry per CDR3 protein. The table has 250,000 to 350,000 distinct CDR3 sequences, about 10% seen once; the top ten hold about 9.5%. This sample comprised PBMCs from the stem cell graft donor, obtained from the stem cell graft. All receptors derive from a human donor who donated a stem cell graft to a child with SCID.

This clonotype was seen only a few times. The rearrangement uses TRBV20-1 and TRBJ2-7, with 13 bases aligning to TRBD2. The CDR3 loop spans 14 amino acids. Looked up from germline, CDR1 is DFQATT and CDR2 is SNEGSKA (reference sequence). After removal of 5 bases from V and 2 bases from J, the junction contained 3 bases not matched to a gene. CDR3: CSAHGTSGAYEQYF. The CDR3 region has the DNA TGCAGTGCTCACGGGACTAGCGGGGCCTACGAGCAGTACTTC.

The genes are TRBV24-1 and TRBJ2-2; perhaps TRBD2 as D (6 bases). This CDR3 contains 14 residues. The V end was cut by 4 bases, the J end by 8 bases, with 13 bases between. Germline CDR1 KGHDR, CDR2 SFDVKD. In DNA, the CDR3 is TGTGCCACCAGTGACCGGACGGGAGCTGGGGAGCTGTTTTTT. Protein product: CATSDRTGAGELFF.

This clonotype was detected ten times or more. This CDR3 reads CAISDPLDRAKETQYF. DNA for the CDR3: TGTGCCATCAGTGACCCACTTGACAGGGCCAAAGAGACCCAGTACTTC. The chain is built from TRBV10-3 and TRBJ2-5, with 7 bases aligning to TRBD1. Trimming at V came to 3 bases and at J to 3 bases, leaving 10 bases not matched to a gene. Germline-derived CDR1 and CDR2 are ENHRY and SYGVKD. This CDR3 has 16 amino acids.

The chain carries TRBV11-2 and TRBJ1-2; D is unresolved. CDR1 is SGHAT, CDR2 FQNNGV, per germline. The V end was cut by 1 base, the J end by 8 bases, with 14 bases between. The CDR3 loop spans 14 amino acids. CDR3 sequence reads: CASSLGRTEQGYTF. In nucleotides, the CDR3 is TGTGCCAGCAGCTTAGGCCGGACCGAGCAGGGCTACACCTTC.

This clonotype was recorded a few times. The chain recombines TRBV7-9 with TRBJ2-6, with TRBD2 as a possible D gene (5 bases). The CDR3 has 15 amino acids. V was clipped by 1 base and J by 4 bases, with 8 bases between them. Germline values: CDR1 SEHNR, CDR2 FQNEAQ (reference sequence). This CDR3 reads CASSLDGMGANVLTF. The CDR3 region has the DNA TGTGCCAGCAGCTTAGACGGGATGGGGGCCAACGTCCTGACTTTC. The full variable domain, completed using reference TRBV7-9 and TRBJ2-6, is DTGVSQNPRHKITKRGQNVTFRCDPISEHNRLYWYRQTLGQGPEFLTYFQNEAQLEKSRLLSDRFSAERPKGSFSTLEIQRTEQGDSAMYLCASSLDGMGANVLTFGAGSRLTVL.

In its sample, this clonotype was seen a few times. The rearrangement links TRBV25-1 to TRBJ2-7; D is undetermined. The germline V gene has CDR1 MGHDK and CDR2 SYGVNS. The CDR3 is 12 amino acids. Trimming shortened V by 2 bases and J by 12 bases, and 14 bases separated the two germline ends. CDR3 bases: TGTGCCAGCAGTGAAGGGGTGGGCCCAGGGTACTTC. This translates into CASSEGVGPGYF.

There are many counts of this clonotype. J is TRBJ2-7 and V is TRBV27; the D gene is possibly TRBD2 (6 bases). The CDR3 extends over 14 amino acids. Germline CDR1 reads MNHEY; CDR2 reads SMNVEV (reference sequence). The germline V and J ends were trimmed by 3 bases and 6 bases, with 15 bases remaining between them. CDR3 sequence: CASSFGEVLAEQYF. CDR3 DNA: TGTGCCAGCAGTTTCGGGGAGGTTCTTGCCGAGCAGTACTTC.

The chain couples TRBV5-6 to TRBJ2-7; D is unclear. This CDR3 is built from 11 residues. Germline lookup yields CDR1 SGHDT and CDR2 YYEEEE. V was pared by 2 bases and J by 5 bases, with 5 bases between. CDR3 in DNA: TGTGCCAGCAGCTTCCAGAACGAGCAGTACTTC. It codes for CASSFQNEQYF.